This T cell receptor (beta chain) comes out of a study of blood T cell repertoires in COVID-19. V lost 0 bases and J lost 5; bases outside the gene matches: 6. Looked up from germline, CDR1 is SGHRS and CDR2 is YFSETQ. This CDR3 region has 15 residues. TCRdb's copy holds only in-frame clones and misses some; the assay was immunoSEQ multiplex PCR. The sample has fewer than 500,000 clones, just over 85% seen once. The sequenced sample was peripheral blood. The TCR originated in a woman aged 25 to 45 with active or convalescent COVID-19. The rearrangement links TRBV5-1 to TRBJ2-5, with 8 bases fitting TRBD1. The CDR3 DNA reads TGCGCCAGCAGCTTGGGACAGGGGAGTCTCGAGACCCAGTACTTC. Translating gives CASSLGQGSLETQYF.